The clone carrying this T cell receptor (beta chain) was seen just once. This CDR3 is also generated by other DNA sequences in the sample. This entry comes from a study of blood T cell repertoires in COVID-19. Measured with immunoSEQ multiplex PCR; TCRdb has only the in-frame clones, and not every one. The profile shows approximately 300,000 clones, around 90% of them singletons. Trimming removed 5 bases at V and 2 bases at J, with 18 bases between. The CDR3 extends over 16 amino acids. Per the germline V gene, CDR1 is SGHTA and CDR2 is FQGNSA. Sequencing was performed on peripheral blood. The rearrangement links TRBV7-2 to TRBJ2-5, with D possibly being TRBD2 (5 bases). The clonotype comes from a woman aged 25 to 39 with COVID-19, enrolled during active disease. Here the CDR3 reads CASSPPGLAGQETQYF. The CDR3 DNA sequence: TGTGCCAGCAGCCCCCCTGGACTTGCTGGACAAGAGACCCAGTACTTC.